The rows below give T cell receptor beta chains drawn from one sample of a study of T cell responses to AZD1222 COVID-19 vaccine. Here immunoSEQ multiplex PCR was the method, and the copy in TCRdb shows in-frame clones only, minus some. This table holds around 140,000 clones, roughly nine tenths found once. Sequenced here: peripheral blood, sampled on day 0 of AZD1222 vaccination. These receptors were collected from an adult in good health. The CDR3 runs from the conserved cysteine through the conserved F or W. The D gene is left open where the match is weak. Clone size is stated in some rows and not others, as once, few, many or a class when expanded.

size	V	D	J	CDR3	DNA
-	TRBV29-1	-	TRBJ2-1	CSVVGDEQFF	TGCAGCGTTGTAGGCGATGAGCAGTTCTTC
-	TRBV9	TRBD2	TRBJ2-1	CASSGTSGRNEQFF	TGTGCCAGCTCTGGTACTAGCGGGAGGAATGAGCAGTTCTTC
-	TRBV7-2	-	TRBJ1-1	CASSLLGGNTEAFF	TGTGCCAGCAGCCTACTAGGGGGGAACACTGAAGCTTTCTTT
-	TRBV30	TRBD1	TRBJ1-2	CAWSHSGGYGYTF	TGTGCCTGGAGTCACTCAGGGGGCTATGGCTACACCTTC
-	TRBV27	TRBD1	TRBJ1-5	CASSWRRDRLYF	TGTGCCAGCAGCTGGCGGAGGGACAGATTGTATTTT
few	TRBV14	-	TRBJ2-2	CASSHGYRGPLFF	TGTGCCAGCAGCCATGGGTACCGGGGACCCCTGTTTTTT
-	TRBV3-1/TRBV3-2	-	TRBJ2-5	CASSQGQSQETQYF	TGTGCCAGCAGCCAAGGACAGTCCCAAGAGACCCAGTACTTC
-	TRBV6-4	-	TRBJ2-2	CASSRGGDTGELFF	TGTGCCAGCAGCCGGGGCGGCGACACCGGGGAGCTGTTTTTT
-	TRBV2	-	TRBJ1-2	CASSEETNYGYTF	TGTGCCAGCAGTGAGGAGACTAACTATGGCTACACCTTC
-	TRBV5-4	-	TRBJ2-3	CASSLSPGGTDTQYF	TGTGCCAGCAGCTTGAGCCCCGGGGGAACAGATACGCAGTATTTT
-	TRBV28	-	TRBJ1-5	CASERGGNQPQHF	TGTGCCAGCGAACGAGGGGGCAATCAGCCCCAGCATTTT
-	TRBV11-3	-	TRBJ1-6	CASSSQGNSPLHF	TGTGCCAGCAGCTCCCAGGGTAATTCACCCCTCCACTTT
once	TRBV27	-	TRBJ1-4	CASMLGPTNEKLFF	TGTGCCAGCATGTTGGGGCCAACTAATGAAAAACTGTTTTTT
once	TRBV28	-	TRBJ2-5	CATQKGKETQYF	TGTGCCACCCAGAAGGGTAAAGAGACCCAGTACTTC
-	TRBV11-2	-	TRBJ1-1	CASPSGAEEWNTEAFF	TGTGCCAGCCCTTCAGGAGCGGAAGAATGGAACACTGAAGCTTTCTTT
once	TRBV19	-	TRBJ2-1	CASSWQGSSYNEQFF	TGTGCCAGTAGTTGGCAGGGGAGCTCCTACAATGAGCAGTTCTTC
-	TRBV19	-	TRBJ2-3	CASRGVDTQYF	TGTGCCAGTAGGGGGGTGGATACGCAGTATTTT
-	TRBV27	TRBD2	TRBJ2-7	CASSLALAGIYEQYF	TGTGCCAGCAGTTTGGCACTAGCGGGGATCTACGAGCAGTACTTC
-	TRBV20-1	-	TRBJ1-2	CSAGPNYGYTF	TGCAGTGCTGGACCGAACTATGGCTACACCTTC
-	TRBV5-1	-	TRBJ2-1	CASSLAGRVNEQFF	TGCGCCAGCAGCTTGGCGGGTCGTGTCAATGAGCAGTTCTTC
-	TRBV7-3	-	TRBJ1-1	CASSPSTEAFF	TGTGCCAGCAGCCCATCCACTGAAGCTTTCTTT
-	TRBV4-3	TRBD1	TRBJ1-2	CASSQAGTGVYGYTF	TGCGCCAGCAGCCAAGCCGGGACAGGAGTCTATGGCTACACCTTC
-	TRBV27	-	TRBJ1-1	CAVHPSYTEAFF	TGTGCCGTCCATCCCAGCTACACTGAAGCTTTCTTT
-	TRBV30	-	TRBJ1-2	CAWSVLSRGSRIYGYTF	TGTGCCTGGAGTGTACTCTCCAGGGGAAGTCGGATCTATGGCTACACCTTC
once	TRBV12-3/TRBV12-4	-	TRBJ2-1	CASSFQGNEQFF	TGTGCCAGCAGTTTCCAGGGCAATGAGCAGTTCTTC
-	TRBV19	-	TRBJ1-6	CASSIDRTNSPLHF	TGTGCCAGTAGTATCGACAGGACCAATTCACCCCTCCACTTT
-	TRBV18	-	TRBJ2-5	CASSPSGSEGETQYF	TGTGCCAGCTCACCTTCCGGGAGCGAGGGAGAGACCCAGTACTTC
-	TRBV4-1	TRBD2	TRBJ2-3	CASSQGTSGNTDTQYF	TGCGCCAGCAGCCAAGGGACTAGCGGAAACACAGATACGCAGTATTTT
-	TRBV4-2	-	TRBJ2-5	CASSQQADYQETQYF	TGTGCCAGCAGCCAACAAGCGGACTACCAAGAGACCCAGTACTTC
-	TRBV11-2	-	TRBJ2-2	CASSSVAGELFF	TGTGCCAGCAGCTCAGTGGCCGGGGAGCTGTTTTTT
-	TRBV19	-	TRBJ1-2	CASSTTEGRDLYGYTF	TGTGCCAGTAGTACCACCGAGGGCAGGGACCTCTATGGCTACACCTTC
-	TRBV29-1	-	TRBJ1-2	CSVDKGAGAYGYTF	TGCAGCGTTGACAAGGGAGCAGGAGCCTATGGCTACACCTTC
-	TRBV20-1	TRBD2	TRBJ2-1	CSASVASGAYNEQFF	TGCAGTGCTAGTGTCGCTAGCGGTGCCTACAATGAGCAGTTCTTC
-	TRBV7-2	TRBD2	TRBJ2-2	CASSSSGGGTGELFF	TGTGCCAGCAGCTCTAGCGGGGGAGGGACCGGGGAGCTGTTTTTT
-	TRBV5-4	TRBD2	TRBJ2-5	CASSFASGEETQYF	TGTGCCAGCAGCTTCGCTAGCGGGGAAGAGACCCAGTACTTC
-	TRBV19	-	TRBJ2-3	CASSLSASTDTQYF	TGTGCCAGTAGTTTGAGCGCTAGCACAGATACGCAGTATTTT
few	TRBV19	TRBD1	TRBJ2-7	CASVKGQGSYEQYF	TGTGCCAGCGTCAAAGGACAGGGCTCCTACGAGCAGTACTTC
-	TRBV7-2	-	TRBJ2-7	CASSLGREYEQYF	TGTGCCAGCAGCTTAGGTAGGGAGTACGAGCAGTACTTC
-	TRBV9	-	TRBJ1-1	CASSVNLNTEAFF	TGTGCCAGCAGCGTAAATCTGAACACTGAAGCTTTCTTT
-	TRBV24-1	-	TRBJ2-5	CATSERLVGVETQYF	TGTGCCACCAGTGAACGATTAGTTGGCGTAGAGACCCAGTACTTC
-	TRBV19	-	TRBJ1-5	CASTRGSNQPQHF	TGTGCCAGTACCCGGGGCTCAAATCAGCCCCAGCATTTT
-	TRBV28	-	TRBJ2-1	CASRQSTPPSYNEQFF	TGTGCCAGCAGGCAATCGACTCCTCCCTCCTACAATGAGCAGTTCTTC
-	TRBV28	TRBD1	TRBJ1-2	CASRQGSNYGYTF	TGTGCCAGCAGACAGGGGTCGAACTATGGCTACACCTTC
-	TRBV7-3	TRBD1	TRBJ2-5	CASSATGGRETQYF	TGTGCCAGCAGCGCCACAGGGGGGAGGGAGACCCAGTACTTC
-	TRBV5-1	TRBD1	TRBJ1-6	CASSLDRGPLHF	TGCGCCAGCAGCTTGGACAGGGGCCCCCTCCACTTT
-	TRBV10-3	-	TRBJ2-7	CAITLENSGEQYF	TGTGCCATCACCCTCGAAAATTCTGGCGAGCAGTACTTC
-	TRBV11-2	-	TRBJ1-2	CASSSRNYGYTF	TGTGCCAGCAGCTCGAGGAACTATGGCTACACCTTC
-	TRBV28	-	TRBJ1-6	CASREGQTGPLHF	TGTGCCAGCAGGGAAGGACAGACGGGGCCCCTCCACTTT
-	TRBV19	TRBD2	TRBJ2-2	CASSPAWAGDTGELFF	TGTGCCAGTAGCCCTGCTTGGGCGGGAGATACCGGGGAGCTGTTTTTT
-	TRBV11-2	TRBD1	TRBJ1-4	CASSQQGGTNEKLFF	TGTGCCAGCAGCCAGCAGGGGGGGACTAATGAAAAACTGTTTTTT